This entry describes one T cell receptor (beta chain). The entry originates in a study of blood T cell repertoires in COVID-19. Background on the study: T cells, B-cell-depleted T cells, or PBMCs supplied cDNA or gDNA.

Unmatched junction bases numbered 10, after V lost 3 bases and J lost 12 bases. This CDR3 comprises 13 residues. Per the germline V gene, CDR1 is DFQATT and CDR2 is SNEGSKA (reference sequence). Generated by immunoSEQ multiplex PCR, the TCRdb table keeps only in-frame clones and is missing some. The profile covers 90,000 to 100,000 clones, with around nine tenths appearing a single time and less than 2% taken by the ten largest. The V call is TRBV20-1, the J call TRBJ2-1, with 8 bases that match TRBD2. The origin of this receptor is a man older than 75 with acute or convalescent COVID-19. The sample comprised peripheral blood. The CDR3 sequence: CSASNPSGQGQFF. Here the CDR3 DNA reads TGCAGTGCTAGTAATCCTAGCGGGCAGGGGCAGTTCTTC.